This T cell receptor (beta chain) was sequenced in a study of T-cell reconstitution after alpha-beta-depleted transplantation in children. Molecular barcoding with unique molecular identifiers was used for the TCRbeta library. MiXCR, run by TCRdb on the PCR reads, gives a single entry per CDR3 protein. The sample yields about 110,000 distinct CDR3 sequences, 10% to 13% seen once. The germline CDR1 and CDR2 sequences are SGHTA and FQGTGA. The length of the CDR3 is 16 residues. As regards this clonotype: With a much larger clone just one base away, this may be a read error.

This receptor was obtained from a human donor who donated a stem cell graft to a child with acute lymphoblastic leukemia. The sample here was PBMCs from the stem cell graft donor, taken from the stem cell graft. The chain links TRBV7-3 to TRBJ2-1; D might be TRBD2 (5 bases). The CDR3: CGSSSQGSSSYNEQFF. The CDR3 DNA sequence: TGTGGCAGCAGCTCCCAAGGGAGTTCCTCCTACAATGAGCAGTTCTTC.